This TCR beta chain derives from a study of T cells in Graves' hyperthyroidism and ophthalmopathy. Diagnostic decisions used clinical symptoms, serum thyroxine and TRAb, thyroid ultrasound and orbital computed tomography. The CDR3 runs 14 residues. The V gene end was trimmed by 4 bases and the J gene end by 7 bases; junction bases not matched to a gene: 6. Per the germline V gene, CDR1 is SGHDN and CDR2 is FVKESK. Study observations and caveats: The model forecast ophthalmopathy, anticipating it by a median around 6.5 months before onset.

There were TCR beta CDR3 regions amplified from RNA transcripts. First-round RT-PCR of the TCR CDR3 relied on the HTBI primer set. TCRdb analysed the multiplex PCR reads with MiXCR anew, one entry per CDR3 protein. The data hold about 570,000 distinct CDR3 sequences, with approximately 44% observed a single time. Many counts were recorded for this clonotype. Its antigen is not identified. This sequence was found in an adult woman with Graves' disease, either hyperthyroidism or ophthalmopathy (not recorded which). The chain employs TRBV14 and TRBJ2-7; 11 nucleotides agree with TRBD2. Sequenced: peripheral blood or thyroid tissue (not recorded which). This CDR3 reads CASSRTSGSSEQYF. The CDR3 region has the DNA TGTGCCAGCAGCCGAACTAGCGGGAGTAGTGAGCAGTACTTC.